This TCR beta chain was recorded in a study of blood T cell repertoires in COVID-19. Whole-study context: The United States, Italy and Spain provided the acute and convalescent COVID-19 samples.

CDR3 length equals 15 residues. Looked up from germline, CDR1 is SGHNT and CDR2 is YYREEE (reference sequence). V gave up 0 bases and J gave up 4 bases; unmatched junction bases: 1. The assay was immunoSEQ multiplex PCR, and TCRdb's table has in-frame clones only and misses some. Of about 18,000 clones detected, about 91% appear once; the ten largest clones hold about 13%. The material sequenced was peripheral blood. This clonotype was obtained from a man aged 55 to 69 with active COVID-19. The rearrangement links TRBV5-4 to TRBJ2-1, with 10 positions matching TRBD2. DNA of the CDR3: TGTGCCAGCAGCTTGGAACTAGCGGGGTACAATGAGCAGTTCTTC. It translates to CASSLELAGYNEQFF.